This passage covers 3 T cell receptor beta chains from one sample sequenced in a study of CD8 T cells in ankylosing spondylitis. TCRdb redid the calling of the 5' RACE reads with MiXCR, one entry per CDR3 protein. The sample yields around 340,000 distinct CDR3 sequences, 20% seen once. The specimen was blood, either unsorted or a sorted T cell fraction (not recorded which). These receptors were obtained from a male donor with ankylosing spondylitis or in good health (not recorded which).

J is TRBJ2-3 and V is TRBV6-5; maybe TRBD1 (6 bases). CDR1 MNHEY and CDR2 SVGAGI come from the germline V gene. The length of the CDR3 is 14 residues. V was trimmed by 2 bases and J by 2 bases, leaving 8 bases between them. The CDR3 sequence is CASSYEGDTDTQYF. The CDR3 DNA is TGTGCCAGCAGTTACGAGGGGGACACAGATACGCAGTATTTT.

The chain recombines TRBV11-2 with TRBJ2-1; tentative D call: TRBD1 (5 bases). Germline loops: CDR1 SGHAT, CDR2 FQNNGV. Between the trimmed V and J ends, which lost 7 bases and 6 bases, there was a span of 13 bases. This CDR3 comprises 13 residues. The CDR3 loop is CASTPAGINEQFF. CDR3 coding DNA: TGTGCCAGCACCCCGGCAGGGATCAATGAGCAGTTCTTC.

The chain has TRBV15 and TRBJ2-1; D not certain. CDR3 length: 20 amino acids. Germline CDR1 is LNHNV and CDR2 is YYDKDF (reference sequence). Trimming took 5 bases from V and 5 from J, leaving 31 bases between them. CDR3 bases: TGTGCCACCAGCGGGCGGACCCATCCCACCCCTTCCGAAATTGACAATGAGCAGTTCTTC. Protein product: CATSGRTHPTPSEIDNEQFF.